One and the same sample provided the 15 T cell receptor beta chains below, sequenced in a study of chemoradiotherapy in HPV16-positive cancers. Measured with immunoSEQ multiplex PCR; TCRdb has only the in-frame clones, and not every one. The sample includes approximately 15,000 clones, around 88% seen only once; the top ten take 3.5%. Sequencing was performed on blood, taken from a patient who underwent chemoradiotherapy. The origin of the receptors is a human donor with HPV-associated anogenital cancer.

The V call is TRBV5-1, the J call TRBJ1-1; D is unclear. Germline V gene data show CDR1 as SGHRS and CDR2 as YFSETQ. The CDR3 is made up of 12 amino acids. The ends were cut back, 2 bases at V and 7 bases at J, with 9 bases in the middle. The CDR3 protein is CASSFSGVEAFF. The DNA for the CDR3 is TGCGCCAGCAGCTTCAGTGGGGTTGAAGCTTTCTTT.

This chain joins TRBV7-6 and TRBJ1-1; D is ambiguous. The germline V gene has CDR1 SGHVS and CDR2 FNYEAQ. The V gene lost 8 bases and the J gene lost 0 bases, with 10 bases spanning the gap. The CDR3 consists of 13 residues. CDR3 amino acids: CASGEIMNTEAFF. In DNA form, the CDR3 reads TGTGCCAGCGGGGAAATTATGAACACTGAAGCTTTCTTT.

This clone was recorded a few times. The chain employs TRBV5-1 and TRBJ2-5, with a tentative D call TRBD1 (6 bases). Germline V gene data show CDR1 as SGHRS and CDR2 as YFSETQ. The V gene lost 3 bases and the J gene lost 1 base, with 13 bases spanning the gap. The CDR3 runs to 15 residues. The CDR3 coding sequence is TGCGCCAGCAGCTCAGATCAGGGGCCCCAAGAGACCCAGTACTTC. It is translated as CASSSDQGPQETQYF.

This rearrangement joins TRBV28 to TRBJ2-7, with D perhaps TRBD2 (5 bases). The CDR3 extends over 14 amino acids. In germline, CDR1 is MDHEN, CDR2 SYDVKM. V was cut by 5 bases and J by 2 bases, with 13 bases left in between. The CDR3 protein is CASSPSLRTYEQYF. Here the CDR3 DNA reads TGTGCCAGCAGTCCTAGCCTCCGAACCTACGAGCAGTACTTC.

V and J are TRBV6-6 and TRBJ1-1, with a possible D match to TRBD1 (5 bases). The CDR3 consists of 14 residues. Looked up from germline, CDR1 is MNHNY and CDR2 is SVGAGI (reference sequence). V shed 3 bases and J shed 6 bases, with 14 bases lying between them. CDR3 nucleotides: TGTGCCAGCAGTTATGGGGGTTTTCGGTCTGAAGCTTTCTTT. Encoded protein: CASSYGGFRSEAFF.

This chain connects TRBV7-9 to TRBJ2-5; D perhaps matches TRBD2 (6 bases). CDR3 size: 14 residues. Germline CDR1 SEHNR, CDR2 FQNEAQ (reference sequence). V was cut by 5 bases and J by 6 bases, with 16 bases left in between. The CDR3 coding sequence is TGTGCCAGCAGCCTAACCGGGGGAAAACAGACCCAGTACTTC. Protein product: CASSLTGGKQTQYF.

The chain combines TRBV18 with TRBJ1-1; D might be TRBD1 (6 bases). Per the germline V gene, CDR1 is KGHSH and CDR2 is LQKENI. The CDR3 has 16 residues. The ends were cut back, 1 base at V and 4 bases at J, with 16 bases in the middle. The CDR3 protein is CASSPREWGAGTEAFF. The CDR3 DNA reads TGTGCCAGCTCACCACGGGAATGGGGGGCAGGCACTGAAGCTTTCTTT.

The rearrangement joins TRBV10-3 to TRBJ2-2; 12 bases line up with TRBD2. V was clipped by 4 bases and J by 7 bases; unmatched bases: 1. The germline gives CDR1 ENHRY, CDR2 SYGVKD. This CDR3 contains 14 residues. The CDR3 sequence is CAISGTSGNGELFF. For the CDR3, the DNA is TGTGCCATCAGTGGGACTAGCGGGAACGGGGAGCTGTTTTTT.

The V and J genes are TRBV11-2 and TRBJ2-7, with TRBD2 matching over 9 bases. Germline trimming cut 0 bases from V and 2 bases from J; bases unmatched to any gene: 11. The CDR3 runs 18 residues. Germline loops: CDR1 SGHAT, CDR2 FQNNGV. DNA for the CDR3: TGTGCCAGCAGCTTAGATATGCTAGCGGGAACATACACCTACGAGCAGTACTTC. Its protein is CASSLDMLAGTYTYEQYF.

V gene TRBV18 combines with J gene TRBJ1-5; D gene ambiguous. This CDR3 region has 15 residues. V lost 6 bases and J lost 2, with 14 bases in between. CDR1 is KGHSH and CDR2 is LQKENI in the germline V gene. CDR3 coding DNA: TGTGCCAGCTCCAACGGGCAGTCGGGCAATCAGCCCCAGCATTTT. Residues: CASSNGQSGNQPQHF.

This sequence joins TRBV28 and TRBJ1-2; D not certain. V lost 2 bases and J 8 bases, leaving 12 bases between the germline ends. The CDR3 is 13 residues long. CDR1 is MDHEN, CDR2 SYDVKM, per germline. Here the CDR3 reads CASSLVGHSGYTF. CDR3 coding DNA: TGTGCCAGCAGTTTAGTTGGGCACTCGGGCTACACCTTC.

The V call is TRBV27, the J call TRBJ1-2; 9 bases are a match to TRBD1. The germline CDR1 and CDR2 sequences are MNHEY and SMNVEV (reference sequence). Trimming took 6 bases from V and 6 from J; bases not matched to a gene: 14. The CDR3 is made up of 16 amino acids. CDR3 amino acids: CASSSDPGQGLNGYTF. CDR3 nucleotide sequence: TGTGCCAGCAGCAGCGACCCGGGACAGGGACTTAATGGCTACACCTTC.

This clone showed up just once. The rearrangement uses TRBV7-8 and TRBJ2-2; D perhaps matches TRBD1 (5 bases). The germline V and J ends were trimmed by 5 bases and 0 bases, with 10 bases remaining between them. Per the germline V gene, CDR1 is SGHVS and CDR2 is FQNEAQ. The CDR3 extends over 15 amino acids. CDR3 sequence: CASSRRQTNTGELFF. The CDR3 DNA follows: TGTGCCAGCAGCCGCAGACAGACGAACACCGGGGAGCTGTTTTTT. Full variable domain (missing parts from reference TRBV7-8 and TRBJ2-2): GAGVSQSPRYKVAKRGQDVALRCDPISGHVSLFWYQQALGQGPEFLTYFQNEAQLDKSGLPSDRFFAERPEGSVSTLKIQRTQQEDSAVYLCASSRRQTNTGELFFGEGSRLTVL.

V is TRBV19 and J is TRBJ2-7, with a possible D match to TRBD2 (6 bases). The V and J ends lost 5 bases and 2 bases respectively, with 19 bases between them. Germline CDR1 and CDR2: LNHDA and SQIVND (reference sequence). The CDR3 loop spans 16 amino acids. DNA of the CDR3: TGTGCCAGTAGTCTCAGTCTAGCGAGCCGTCCCTACGAGCAGTACTTC. Translation: CASSLSLASRPYEQYF.

This chain links TRBV30 with TRBJ2-1; 7 bases are shared with TRBD1. Germline V gene data show CDR1 as GTSNPN and CDR2 as SVGIG (reference sequence). There are 16 residues in the CDR3. Germline trimming cut 3 bases from V and 4 bases from J; bases unmatched to any gene: 12. CDR3 DNA sequence: TGTGCCTGGAGCACCCCTGACAGGGTACTATACAATGAGCAGTTCTTC. This translates into CAWSTPDRVLYNEQFF. Together with reference TRBV30 and TRBJ2-1, the CDR3 gives the full variable domain: SQTIHQWPATLVQPVGSPLSLECTVEGTSNPNLYWYRQAAGRGLQLLFYSVGIGQISSEVPQNLSASRPQDRQFILSSKKLLLSDSGFYLCAWSTPDRVLYNEQFFGPGTRLTVL.